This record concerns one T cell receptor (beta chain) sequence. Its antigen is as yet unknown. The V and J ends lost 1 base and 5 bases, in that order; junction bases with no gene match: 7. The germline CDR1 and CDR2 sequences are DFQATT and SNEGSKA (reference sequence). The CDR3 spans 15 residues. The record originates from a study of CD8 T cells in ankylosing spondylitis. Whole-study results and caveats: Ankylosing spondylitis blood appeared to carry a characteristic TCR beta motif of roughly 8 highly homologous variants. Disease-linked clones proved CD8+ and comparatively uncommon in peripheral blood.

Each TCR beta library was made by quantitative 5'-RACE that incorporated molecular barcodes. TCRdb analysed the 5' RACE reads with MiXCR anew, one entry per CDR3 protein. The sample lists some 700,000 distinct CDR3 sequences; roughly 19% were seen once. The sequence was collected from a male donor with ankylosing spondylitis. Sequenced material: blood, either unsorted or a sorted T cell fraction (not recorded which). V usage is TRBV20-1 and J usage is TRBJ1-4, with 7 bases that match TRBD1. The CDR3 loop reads CSARGQGGANEKLFF. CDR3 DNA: TGCAGTGCTAGAGGTCAAGGGGGCGCGAATGAAAAACTGTTTTTT.